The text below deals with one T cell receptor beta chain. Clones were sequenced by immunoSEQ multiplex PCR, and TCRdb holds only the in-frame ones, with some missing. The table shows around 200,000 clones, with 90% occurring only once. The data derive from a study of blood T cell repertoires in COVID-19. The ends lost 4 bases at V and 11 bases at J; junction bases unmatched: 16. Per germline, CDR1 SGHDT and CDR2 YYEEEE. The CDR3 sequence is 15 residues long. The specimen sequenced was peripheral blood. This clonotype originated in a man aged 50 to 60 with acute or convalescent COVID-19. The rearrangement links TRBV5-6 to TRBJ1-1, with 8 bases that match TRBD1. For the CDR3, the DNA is TGTGCCAGCAGCCAGGAGGACAGGGAGGCCGAAAGTGCTTTCTTT. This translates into CASSQEDREAESAFF.